In this sample, the clone carrying this T cell receptor (beta chain) turned up many times. This sample stems from a study of Graves' ophthalmopathy and Graves' hyperthyroidism. V dropped 3 bases and J dropped 7 bases, with 16 bases sitting between them. The CDR3 covers 13 residues. CDR1 and CDR2 from the germline V gene are DFQATT and SNEGSKA (reference sequence). TCR beta CDR3 regions were amplified from RNA transcripts. RT-PCR was first run with HTBI primers, then multiplex PCR in a second round. In TCRdb, the multiplex PCR reads were re-called with MiXCR into one record per CDR3 protein. The sample lists under 250,000 distinct CDR3 sequences; under 25% were seen once.

The sample comprised peripheral blood. The chain has TRBV20-1 and TRBJ2-7; no clear D. The source of this sequence is a woman between 45 and 65 years old with Graves' ophthalmopathy. CDR3 sequence: CSASPSARREQYF. The CDR3 DNA reads as TGCAGTGCTAGTCCCTCCGCCCGAAGGGAGCAGTACTTC.